These 11 T cell receptor beta chains were all obtained from the same sample, sequenced in a study of OX40 agonist ivuxolimab in advanced cancers. Libraries were prepared by immunoSEQ multiplex PCR; TCRdb keeps only in-frame clonotypes and omits some of them. The repertoire holds around 30,000 clones, with roughly 82% as singletons. Sequencing was performed on CD4+ or CD8+ T cells sorted from blood, taken in a trial of the OX40 agonist ivuxolimab. The receptors were sampled from an adult with an advanced solid tumor such as melanoma, head and neck, liver or kidney cancer.

This chain connects TRBV7-2 to TRBJ2-1; tentatively, D is TRBD2 (5 bases). The CDR3 loop spans 16 amino acids. The ends were cut back, 4 bases at V and 6 bases at J, with 19 bases in the middle. In germline, CDR1 is SGHTA, CDR2 FQGNSA. Written as DNA, the CDR3 is TGTGCCAGCAGCTCACCCCGTCTAGCCGCCTTCAATGAGCAGTTCTTC. Its translation: CASSSPRLAAFNEQFF.

J is TRBJ2-3 and V is TRBV4-2; TRBD2 matches at 7 bases. CDR1 is LGHNA, CDR2 YNFKEQ, per germline. V shed 0 bases and J 1 base; nucleotides not matched to a gene: 7. The CDR3 extends over 17 amino acids. CDR3 in DNA: TGTGCCAGCAGCCAAGATTGGGTGGGGGGGGGCACAGATACGCAGTATTTT. The encoded protein is CASSQDWVGGGTDTQYF.

The V and J genes are TRBV14 and TRBJ2-1, with D perhaps matching TRBD1 (6 bases). The CDR3 spans 11 residues. V shed 5 bases and J shed 13 bases, with 12 bases lying between them. Germline V gives CDR1 SGHDN, CDR2 FVKESK. DNA of the CDR3: TGTGCCAGCAGCGCGACAGGTCGCCAGTTCTTC. Encoded protein: CASSATGRQFF.

V gene TRBV2 combines with J gene TRBJ1-2, with a tentative D call TRBD1 (5 bases). This CDR3 contains 18 residues. V was shortened by 3 bases and J by 4 bases, with 24 bases between the two germline ends. The germline gives CDR1 SNHLY, CDR2 FYNNEI. The CDR3 is CASSDGSEGLGDGYGYTF. CDR3 nucleotides: TGTGCCAGCAGTGACGGATCGGAGGGATTGGGGGATGGCTATGGCTACACCTTC.

The rearrangement links TRBV28 to TRBJ2-7, with D possibly TRBD1 on 5 matching bases. CDR1 MDHEN and CDR2 SYDVKM come from the germline V gene. CDR3 length equals 12 residues. V was shortened by 3 bases and J by 3 bases, with 6 bases between the two germline ends. The CDR3 sequence is CASSLQGYEQYF. As DNA, the CDR3 is TGTGCCAGCAGTTTGCAGGGCTACGAGCAGTACTTC.

The V call is TRBV5-4, the J call TRBJ1-2, with D unclear. The CDR3 runs to 12 residues. The V and J ends lost 4 bases and 6 bases respectively, with 10 bases between them. Germline V gene lookup returns CDR1 SGHNT and CDR2 YYREEE (reference sequence). CDR3 DNA sequence: TGTGCCAGCAGCCTCCGGGCCGATGGCTACACCTTC. Translated: CASSLRADGYTF.

The chain uses TRBV6-5 and TRBJ2-7; 7 nucleotides agree with TRBD1. In germline, CDR1 is MNHEY, CDR2 SVGAGI. There are 15 residues in the CDR3. J was trimmed by 2 bases and V by 6 bases; bases with no gene match: 10. The CDR3 coding sequence is TGTGCCAGCAGGCCCCGGGACAGATTAACCTACGAGCAGTACTTC. It is translated as CASRPRDRLTYEQYF.

The gene calls are TRBV5-1 and TRBJ1-2; 10 bases fit TRBD1. Per germline, CDR1 SGHRS and CDR2 YFSETQ. Losses at the gene ends were 4 bases for V and 6 bases for J; bases not matched to a gene: 9. The CDR3 contains 15 residues. Here the CDR3 reads CASSPGQGVMNGYTF. CDR3 DNA: TGCGCCAGCAGCCCAGGACAGGGGGTTATGAATGGCTACACCTTC.

The V call is TRBV18, the J call TRBJ2-3, with D perhaps given as TRBD1 or TRBD2 (5 bases each). Trimming shortened V by 8 bases and J by 3 bases, and 15 bases separated the two germline ends. CDR1 KGHSH and CDR2 LQKENI come from the germline V gene. This CDR3 comprises 14 residues. The CDR3 bases are TGTGCCAGCCAAGTGAGGGGAGCTACAGATACGCAGTATTTT. This codes for CASQVRGATDTQYF.

V is TRBV7-2 and J is TRBJ2-2; D perhaps matches TRBD2 (7 bases). Germline assignment: CDR1 SGHTA and CDR2 FQGNSA. V was trimmed by 5 bases and J by 5 bases, leaving 18 bases between them. There are 16 residues in the CDR3. The CDR3 DNA follows: TGTGCCAGCAGCCCCCAGGGGAGGGTTTTTACCGGGGAGCTGTTTTTT. It translates to CASSPQGRVFTGELFF.

To note about this clone: One end of the junction varies from germline; a read error may be responsible. The rearrangement uses TRBV11-2 and TRBJ2-1, with 15 bases matching TRBD2. The CDR3 extends over 17 amino acids. Germline values: CDR1 SGHAT, CDR2 FQNNGV. CDR3 residues: CASSSGLAGGRYSEQFF. The CDR3 coding sequence is TGTGCCAGCAGCTCGGGACTAGCGGGGGGCCGCTACAGTGAGCAGTTCTTC.